This entry lists 30 T cell receptor beta chains sequenced from one sample in a study of OX40 agonist ivuxolimab in advanced cancers. Profiled with immunoSEQ multiplex PCR; TCRdb holds only in-frame clones, not every one. The table has 95,000 to 150,000 clones, 93% seen once. The starting material was CD4+ or CD8+ T cells sorted from blood, obtained in a trial of the OX40 agonist ivuxolimab. These receptors were taken from an adult with an advanced solid tumor such as melanoma, head and neck, liver or kidney cancer.

The chain links TRBV7-9 to TRBJ1-4; TRBD1 is a possible D gene (6 bases). The CDR3 consists of 16 residues. Per germline, CDR1 SEHNR and CDR2 FQNEAQ (reference sequence). Trimming took off 1 base at V and 5 bases at J, with 14 bases between the two ends. The DNA of the CDR3 is TGTGCCAGCAGCTTAGGTCCGGGAAGGGGGAATGAAAAACTGTTTTTT. Encoded protein: CASSLGPGRGNEKLFF. Together with reference TRBV7-9 and TRBJ1-4, the CDR3 gives the full variable domain: DTGVSQNPRHKITKRGQNVTFRCDPISEHNRLYWYRQTLGQGPEFLTYFQNEAQLEKSRLLSDRFSAERPKGSFSTLEIQRTEQGDSAMYLCASSLGPGRGNEKLFFGSGTQLSVL.

The rearrangement joins TRBV7-3 to TRBJ2-1; 9 bases agree with TRBD2. Losses at the gene ends were 5 bases for V and 4 bases for J; bases not matched to a gene: 6. The CDR3 has 15 amino acids. The V gene's germline CDR1 is SGHTA and CDR2 FQGTGA. The CDR3 DNA follows: TGTGCCAGCAGCCAAGAGACTAGCGGATACAATGAGCAGTTCTTC. It codes for CASSQETSGYNEQFF. The full variable domain, completed using reference TRBV7-3 and TRBJ2-1, is GAGVSQTPSNKVTEKGKYVELRCDPISGHTALYWYRQSLGQGPEFLIYFQGTGAADDSGLPNDRFFAVRPEGSVSTLKIQRTERGDSAVYLCASSQETSGYNEQFFGPGTRLTVL.

V and J are TRBV5-6 and TRBJ1-2; D is possibly TRBD1 (5 bases). Looked up from germline, CDR1 is SGHDT and CDR2 is YYEEEE. V lost 1 base to trimming and J lost 1 base, with 17 bases between them. CDR3 size: 17 residues. CDR3: CASSLKGRVVGNYGYTF. The CDR3 DNA reads TGTGCCAGCAGCTTGAAGGGCAGGGTCGTAGGTAACTATGGCTACACCTTC.

The chain joins TRBV11-3 to TRBJ2-1; D is tentatively TRBD1 or TRBD2 (5 bases each). Germline loops: CDR1 SGHNT, CDR2 YENEEA. The CDR3 is 16 residues long. Trimming stripped 5 bases from V and 8 bases from J, with 22 bases between. This CDR3 reads CASSPTGPQSQDEQFF. The CDR3, as DNA: TGTGCCAGCAGCCCCACGGGACCCCAATCCCAGGATGAGCAGTTCTTC.

This chain uses TRBV27 with TRBJ1-2; 8 positions agree with TRBD1. The germline CDR1 and CDR2 sequences are MNHEY and SMNVEV (reference sequence). The CDR3 consists of 14 residues. Trimming cost V 4 bases and J 4 bases; bases outside gene matches: 5. The chain's CDR3 is CASSSSGGPYGYTF. The CDR3 DNA sequence: TGTGCCAGCAGTTCATCAGGGGGCCCCTATGGCTACACCTTC.

The V and J genes are TRBV18 and TRBJ2-2, with 11 bases aligning to TRBD2. The germline V gene has CDR1 KGHSH and CDR2 LQKENI. This CDR3 comprises 15 residues. V shed 3 bases, J shed 3 bases, and the junction held 0 bases outside the gene matches. As DNA, the CDR3 is TGTGCCAGCTCACCGGGACTAGCGGACACCGGGGAGCTGTTTTTT. This codes for CASSPGLADTGELFF.

This rearrangement joins TRBV18 to TRBJ2-3; 15 nucleotides line up with TRBD2. J lost 5 bases, V lost 5 bases, and 5 bases had no gene match. CDR1 and CDR2 from the germline V gene are KGHSH and LQKENI. This CDR3 spans 16 amino acids. CDR3 coding DNA: TGTGCCAGCTCAAAACCGGGACTAGCGGGAGGAGATACGCAGTATTTT. Its protein is CASSKPGLAGGDTQYF.

This sequence joins TRBV4-1 and TRBJ2-1; 10 positions match TRBD2. This CDR3 spans 15 amino acids. J was trimmed by 5 bases and V by 4 bases; bases with no gene match: 5. The V gene's germline CDR1 is MGHRA and CDR2 YSYEKL. This chain's CDR3 is CASSLTGTSDNEQFF. DNA for the CDR3: TGCGCCAGCAGCCTTACCGGGACTAGCGACAATGAGCAGTTCTTC.

The gene calls are TRBV5-1 and TRBJ1-1; 11 positions agree with TRBD1. The V gene end was trimmed by 6 bases and the J gene end by 5 bases; junction bases not matched to a gene: 12. The CDR3 runs to 16 residues. Germline V CDR1 and CDR2: SGHRS, YFSETQ. In DNA form, the CDR3 reads TGCGCCAGCATAAAAACCCGGACAGGGGGCGGAACTGAAGCTTTCTTT. Encoded protein: CASIKTRTGGGTEAFF.

The chain recombines TRBV28 with TRBJ2-5; a weak D match, TRBD1 (6 bases). Trimming left V 5 bases short and J 7 bases short, with 23 bases between. Looked up from germline, CDR1 is MDHEN and CDR2 is SYDVKM. The CDR3 is 16 amino acids. DNA of the CDR3: TGTGCCAGCAGTCCTACGACAGGCGCCCTAGGGGGGACCCAGTACTTC. As protein: CASSPTTGALGGTQYF.

The rearrangement joins TRBV6-5 to TRBJ2-1; tentatively, D is TRBD2 (5 bases). V was pared by 4 bases and J by 7 bases, with 17 bases between. CDR3 length: 15 residues. Germline V gene lookup returns CDR1 MNHEY and CDR2 SVGAGI. CDR3: CASSSPRRSHNEQFF. CDR3 nucleotides: TGTGCCAGCAGTTCCCCCCGGAGGTCTCATAATGAGCAGTTCTTC.

This clone has a single count. The gene calls are TRBV30 and TRBJ1-2; 7 bases fit TRBD1. This CDR3 has 13 amino acids. Germline CDR1 and CDR2: GTSNPN and SVGIG (reference sequence). The junction had 2 bases not matched to a gene; V was cut back by 1 base and J by 3 bases. This CDR3 is CAWSEQGDYGYTF. The CDR3, as DNA: TGTGCCTGGAGTGAGCAGGGGGACTATGGCTACACCTTC.

This chain links TRBV5-4 with TRBJ2-5; possible D gene TRBD1, 7 bases. Germline CDR1 and CDR2: SGHNT and YYREEE (reference sequence). V was trimmed by 3 bases and J by 1 base, leaving 10 bases between them. This CDR3 has 14 residues. The CDR3 DNA reads TGTGCCAGCAGCTCGGGGGACAGCCAAGAGACCCAGTACTTC. Residues: CASSSGDSQETQYF. The full variable domain, its missing parts supplied by reference TRBV5-4 and TRBJ2-5, is ETGVTQSPTHLIKTRGQQVTLRCSSQSGHNTVSWYQQALGQGPQFIFQYYREEENGRGNFPPRFSGLQFPNYSSELNVNALELDDSALYLCASSSGDSQETQYFGPGTRLLVL.

The rearrangement links TRBV7-2 to TRBJ2-4; D possibly corresponds to TRBD1 (5 bases). The CDR3 sequence is 12 residues long. Germline values: CDR1 SGHTA, CDR2 FQGNSA. The ends were cut back, 1 base at V and 12 bases at J, with 10 bases in the middle. The CDR3 nucleotides read TGTGCCAGCAGCTTAGGAGGACAAAGTCAGTACTTC. It translates to CASSLGGQSQYF.

This chain links TRBV2 with TRBJ2-3, with D possibly matching TRBD1 (5 bases). The CDR3 contains 12 residues. Germline lookup yields CDR1 SNHLY and CDR2 FYNNEI. Deletions cut 3 bases from V and 8 bases from J, with 9 bases between. CDR3: CASSDYRRTQYF. The CDR3 nucleotides read TGTGCCAGCAGTGACTACAGGCGTACGCAGTATTTT.

V is TRBV11-2 and J is TRBJ1-1; D is perhaps TRBD1 (5 bases). CDR3 length: 14 residues. V gave up 6 bases and J gave up 1 base, with 12 bases separating them. Per germline, CDR1 SGHAT and CDR2 FQNNGV. The CDR3 reads CASRIGTANTEAFF. The CDR3 DNA sequence: TGTGCCAGCAGGATAGGGACCGCGAACACTGAAGCTTTCTTT. The whole variable domain, remainder taken from reference TRBV11-2 and TRBJ1-1, is EAGVAQSPRYKIIEKRQSVAFWCNPISGHATLYWYQQILGQGPKLLIQFQNNGVVDDSQLPKDRFSAERLKGVDSTLKIQPAKLEDSAVYLCASRIGTANTEAFFGQGTRLTVV.

The genes are TRBV5-1 and TRBJ1-2; perhaps TRBD1 as D (6 bases). CDR3 length: 15 residues. The V gene's germline CDR1 is SGHRS and CDR2 YFSETQ. Trimming shortened V by 3 bases and J by 2 bases, and 14 bases separated the two germline ends. The CDR3 here is CASSSKQTGNYGYTF. DNA of the CDR3: TGCGCCAGCAGCTCAAAACAAACAGGGAACTATGGCTACACCTTC.

The J gene is TRBJ2-1, the V gene TRBV18, with TRBD1 matching 7 bases. The CDR3 has 15 amino acids. V lost 3 bases to trimming and J lost 4 bases; unmatched junction nucleotides: 6. Germline V lookup: CDR1 KGHSH, CDR2 LQKENI. CDR3 bases: TGTGCCAGCTCACCGCCGGGACAGTTGTACAATGAGCAGTTCTTC. Translating gives CASSPPGQLYNEQFF.

J is TRBJ2-7 and V is TRBV4-3; 9 nucleotides agree with TRBD2. The junction had 14 bases not matched to a gene; V was cut back by 1 base and J by 1 base. Germline assignment: CDR1 LGHNA and CDR2 YSLEER. The CDR3 totals 19 residues. CDR3 protein: CASSQGIEWREGPSYEQYF. CDR3 nucleotides: TGCGCCAGCAGCCAAGGAATAGAGTGGCGGGAGGGGCCTTCCTACGAGCAGTACTTC.

This chain uses TRBV5-4 with TRBJ2-2; D is uncertain. The CDR3 runs to 14 residues. V lost 3 bases and J lost 5, with 11 bases in between. Germline CDR1 SGHNT, CDR2 YYREEE (reference sequence). CDR3 in DNA: TGTGCCAGCAGCTCCGTAGTTGGGACCGGGGAGCTGTTTTTT. Translating it yields CASSSVVGTGELFF.

This chain uses TRBV5-5 with TRBJ1-1; D possibly corresponds to TRBD1 (5 bases). Per the germline V gene, CDR1 is SGHKS and CDR2 is YYEKEE (reference sequence). The CDR3 length is 17 residues. The V gene lost 5 bases and the J gene lost 0 bases, with 20 bases spanning the gap. CDR3 DNA sequence: TGTGCCAGCAGTCCCCCGGGGGGAGGGTGGATGAACACTGAAGCTTTCTTT. The encoded protein is CASSPPGGGWMNTEAFF.

The rearrangement links TRBV7-2 to TRBJ2-1; 8 bases are shared with TRBD2. Germline CDR1 is SGHTA and CDR2 is FQGNSA. Trimming cost V 5 bases and J 9 bases; bases outside gene matches: 6. The CDR3 loop spans 13 amino acids. CDR3 residues: CASSVGLAAEQFF. CDR3 coding DNA: TGTGCCAGCAGCGTTGGACTAGCCGCTGAGCAGTTCTTC. Filled out from reference TRBV7-2 and TRBJ2-1, the complete variable domain reads GAGVSQSPSNKVTEKGKDVELRCDPISGHTALYWYRQSLGQGLEFLIYFQGNSAPDKSGLPSDRFSAERTGGSVSTLTIQRTQQEDSAVYLCASSVGLAAEQFFGPGTRLTVL.

The rearrangement uses TRBV11-1 and TRBJ2-7, with TRBD1 matching over 7 bases. This CDR3 has 15 residues. The V gene end was trimmed by 5 bases and the J gene end by 0 bases; junction bases not matched to a gene: 7. Germline values: CDR1 SGHAT, CDR2 FQDESV (reference sequence). The CDR3 coding sequence is TGTGCCAGCAGCCCGACAGGGCTAAGCTCCTACGAGCAGTACTTC. Its protein is CASSPTGLSSYEQYF.

This chain uses TRBV28 with TRBJ2-7; 9 bases match TRBD2. Unmatched junction bases numbered 13, after V lost 6 bases and J lost 10 bases. Per germline, CDR1 MDHEN and CDR2 SYDVKM. The CDR3 length is 14 residues. The CDR3 protein is CASSVAGDSSAQYF. CDR3 sequence (DNA): TGTGCCAGCAGCGTAGCGGGGGACTCATCCGCTCAGTACTTC.

The chain uses TRBV6-5 and TRBJ1-1; D unclear. V gave up 3 bases and J gave up 1 base, with 9 bases separating them. Germline CDR1 MNHEY, CDR2 SVGAGI. The CDR3 covers 14 residues. The CDR3 sequence: CASSYQEGNTEAFF. The CDR3 coding sequence is TGTGCCAGCAGTTATCAAGAGGGGAACACTGAAGCTTTCTTT.

The DNA of the CDR3 is TGTGCCAGCAGCTTAGCTAGCTACACTGAAGCTTTCTTT. This translates into CASSLASYTEAFF. The chain uses TRBV7-6 and TRBJ1-1; no clear D gene. The V and J ends lost 0 bases and 3 bases respectively, with 5 bases between them. CDR1 is SGHVS, CDR2 FNYEAQ, per germline. The CDR3 is made up of 13 amino acids.

The J gene is TRBJ1-4, the V gene TRBV27; D unresolved. V gave up 2 bases and J gave up 12 bases, with 13 bases separating them. Germline CDR1 and CDR2: MNHEY and SMNVEV (reference sequence). This CDR3 region has 13 residues. The DNA of the CDR3 is TGTGCCAGCAGTTTACAACAAAATAGTCAACTGTTTTTT. Its translation is CASSLQQNSQLFF.

This clone was picked up one time. The V call is TRBV19, the J call TRBJ2-1, with D unclear. The germline V gene encodes CDR1 LNHDA and CDR2 SQIVND (reference sequence). The CDR3 contains 15 residues. V lost 3 bases to trimming and J lost 0 bases, with 9 bases between them. The CDR3 DNA reads TGTGCCAGTAGTATCGTAACGGACTCCTACAATGAGCAGTTCTTC. This sequence encodes CASSIVTDSYNEQFF.

CDR3 bases: TGCGCCAGCAAGAGGGGTTCGGGCGAGCAGTACTTC. Its protein product is CASKRGSGEQYF. This chain uses TRBV10-2 with TRBJ2-7; D assignment may be TRBD1 or TRBD2 (5 bases each). V was cut by 7 bases and J by 6 bases, with 13 bases left in between. Germline V lookup: CDR1 WSHSY, CDR2 SAAADI. The CDR3 consists of 12 residues.

V and J are TRBV27 and TRBJ1-2; D possibly corresponds to TRBD1 (5 bases). The germline gives CDR1 MNHEY, CDR2 SMNVEV (reference sequence). This CDR3 has 14 residues. V gave up 3 bases and J gave up 4 bases, with 12 bases separating them. CDR3 nucleotides: TGTGCCAGCAGTTTCAGGGTAGTGGGCTATGGCTACACCTTC. It translates to CASSFRVVGYGYTF.